This T cell receptor delta chain was obtained from a study of gamma-delta chains in newborns, infants, children. Study-level background: Microbial exposure reportedly drives polyclonal innate γδ T cell expansion after birth.

This clone was recorded only once. The CDR3 has 25 residues. Germline loops: CDR1 TSWWSYY, CDR2 QGS. J gave up 7 bases and V 6 bases, and 43 bases lay outside the gene matches. TCRdb redid the clone calls on the reads with CATT. The table lists several thousand delta-chain clones, 40% to 60% of them singletons. This clonotype originated in a child who received the measles vaccine. The sequencing sample was made of blood. The V call is TRDV1, the J call TRDJ1; 8 nucleotides line up with TRDD3. CDR3 residues: CALGDFTLNPTNWGDACDFAGKLIF. CDR3 coding DNA: TGTGCTCTTGGTGATTTCACCCTAAACCCCACCAACTGGGGGGACGCCTGCGACTTTGCCGGTAAACTCATCTTT.